A selection of T cell receptor beta chains follows, all from one sample in a study of human T cells and chemical hapten exposure. One entry per CDR3 protein results from TCRdb running MiXCR on the RACE reads. The sample lists some 65,000 distinct CDR3 sequences, approximately 6.1% occurring once. The specimen was whole blood. These receptors were taken from a female donor in good health. Some clones in this sample may be carry-over from other donors' samples. Both conserved end residues are part of each CDR3. The D gene is left open where the match is weak. The size field is filled for only some rows; it gives once, few, many or a size class.

v_call: TRBV25-1; d_call: TRBD1; clone_size: many; j_call: TRBJ2-7; cdr3_aa: CASSRGQAPYEQYF; cdr3_nt: TGTGCCAGCAGTAGGGGACAGGCCCCCTACGAGCAGTACTTC
v_call: TRBV4-1; d_call: NA; clone_size: many; j_call: TRBJ1-5; cdr3_aa: CASSQDGGRQPQHF; cdr3_nt: TGCGCCAGCAGCCAAGATGGAGGCAGACAGCCCCAGCATTTT
v_call: TRBV7-9; d_call: NA; clone_size: many; j_call: TRBJ2-3; cdr3_aa: CASSPGLQPDTQYF; cdr3_nt: TGTGCCAGCAGCCCTGGACTACAACCAGATACGCAGTATTTT
v_call: TRBV6-6; d_call: NA; clone_size: many; j_call: TRBJ1-5; cdr3_aa: CASSFISNNQPQHF; cdr3_nt: TGTGCCAGCAGTTTTATTAGTAATAATCAGCCCCAGCATTTT
v_call: TRBV4-1; d_call: TRBD1; clone_size: many; j_call: TRBJ2-1; cdr3_aa: CASSQPGQGYNEQFF; cdr3_nt: TGCGCCAGCAGCCAGCCGGGACAGGGCTACAATGAGCAGTTCTTC
v_call: TRBV10-3; d_call: TRBD1; clone_size: many; j_call: TRBJ2-3; cdr3_aa: CAISESGQGAADTQYF; cdr3_nt: TGTGCCATCAGTGAGTCGGGACAGGGGGCCGCAGATACGCAGTATTTT
v_call: TRBV14; d_call: TRBD2; clone_size: NA; j_call: TRBJ2-3; cdr3_aa: CASSPPGLRQYF; cdr3_nt: TGTGCCAGCAGCCCCCCGGGACTAAGGCAGTATTTT
v_call: TRBV29-1; d_call: NA; clone_size: many; j_call: TRBJ2-6; cdr3_aa: CSVVKGTSGANVLTF; cdr3_nt: TGCAGCGTTGTAAAGGGCACCTCTGGGGCCAACGTCCTGACTTTC
v_call: TRBV6-2/TRBV6-3; d_call: NA; clone_size: few; j_call: TRBJ1-5; cdr3_aa: CASSQIQRPNNQPQHF; cdr3_nt: TGTGCCAGCAGTCAAATCCAGCGACCAAACAATCAGCCCCAGCATTTT
v_call: TRBV29-1; d_call: TRBD1; clone_size: many; j_call: TRBJ1-5; cdr3_aa: CSVEEPGGGNQPQHF; cdr3_nt: TGCAGCGTTGAGGAGCCAGGGGGCGGCAATCAGCCCCAGCATTTT
v_call: TRBV7-2; d_call: NA; clone_size: many; j_call: TRBJ1-1; cdr3_aa: CASSLEGGGTEAFF; cdr3_nt: TGTGCCAGCAGCTTAGAGGGGGGGGGCACTGAAGCTTTCTTT
v_call: TRBV4-3; d_call: TRBD2; clone_size: many; j_call: TRBJ2-1; cdr3_aa: CASSPRLATHNEQFF; cdr3_nt: TGCGCCAGCAGCCCGCGACTAGCGACGCACAATGAGCAGTTCTTC
v_call: TRBV29-1; d_call: NA; clone_size: many; j_call: TRBJ2-3; cdr3_aa: CSVESGDTQYF; cdr3_nt: TGCAGCGTTGAATCCGGGGATACGCAGTATTTT
v_call: TRBV10-3; d_call: TRBD2; clone_size: NA; j_call: TRBJ2-7; cdr3_aa: CAISESLGGYEQYF; cdr3_nt: TGTGCCATCAGTGAGTCCCTGGGGGGGTACGAGCAGTACTTC
v_call: TRBV25-1; d_call: TRBD1; clone_size: many; j_call: TRBJ2-5; cdr3_aa: CASRGDRVEGETQYF; cdr3_nt: TGTGCCAGCAGGGGAGACAGGGTAGAAGGAGAGACCCAGTACTTC
v_call: TRBV28; d_call: NA; clone_size: few; j_call: TRBJ2-3; cdr3_aa: CASSLSDFPSTDTQYF; cdr3_nt: TGTGCCAGCAGTTTATCGGACTTCCCCTCCACAGATACGCAGTATTTT
v_call: TRBV29-1; d_call: NA; clone_size: many; j_call: TRBJ2-7; cdr3_aa: CSVEDWGESYEQYF; cdr3_nt: TGCAGCGTTGAAGATTGGGGGGAGTCCTACGAGCAGTACTTC
v_call: TRBV10-3; d_call: TRBD1; clone_size: many; j_call: TRBJ2-3; cdr3_aa: CAIQASRDSANTQYF; cdr3_nt: TGTGCCATCCAAGCCTCAAGGGACAGCGCAAATACGCAGTATTTT
v_call: TRBV5-1; d_call: TRBD1; clone_size: few; j_call: TRBJ1-5; cdr3_aa: CASSVTGELDQPQHF; cdr3_nt: TGCGCCAGCAGTGTGACAGGGGAGCTAGATCAGCCCCAGCATTTT
v_call: TRBV4-3; d_call: TRBD1; clone_size: many; j_call: TRBJ1-1; cdr3_aa: CASSSRRGFAEAFF; cdr3_nt: TGCGCCAGCAGCTCCCGCAGGGGGTTCGCTGAAGCTTTCTTT
v_call: TRBV7-9; d_call: TRBD1; clone_size: NA; j_call: TRBJ1-6; cdr3_aa: CASSAGTGLNSPLHF; cdr3_nt: TGTGCCAGCAGCGCCGGGACAGGGTTAAATTCACCCCTCCACTTT
v_call: TRBV30; d_call: NA; clone_size: few; j_call: TRBJ1-2; cdr3_aa: CAWSGRENYGYTF; cdr3_nt: TGTGCCTGGAGTGGGAGGGAAAACTATGGCTACACCTTC
v_call: TRBV2; d_call: NA; clone_size: few; j_call: TRBJ2-7; cdr3_aa: CASSEEGAASYEQYF; cdr3_nt: TGTGCCAGCAGTGAAGAGGGAGCAGCCAGCTACGAGCAGTACTTC
v_call: TRBV5-1; d_call: NA; clone_size: few; j_call: TRBJ2-5; cdr3_aa: CASSSSNDQETQYF; cdr3_nt: TGCGCCAGCAGCTCTTCTAACGACCAAGAGACCCAGTACTTC
v_call: TRBV30; d_call: NA; clone_size: NA; j_call: TRBJ1-5; cdr3_aa: CAWSVQAGNQPQHF; cdr3_nt: TGTGCCTGGAGTGTACAGGCGGGCAATCAGCCCCAGCATTTT
v_call: TRBV27; d_call: TRBD2; clone_size: many; j_call: TRBJ2-3; cdr3_aa: CASSYVAGGPTDTQYF; cdr3_nt: TGTGCCAGCAGTTACGTAGCGGGAGGGCCAACAGATACGCAGTATTTT
v_call: TRBV4-3; d_call: NA; clone_size: NA; j_call: TRBJ2-6; cdr3_aa: CASSRDITSGANVLTF; cdr3_nt: TGCGCCAGCAGCCGAGACATTACGTCTGGGGCCAACGTCCTGACTTTC
v_call: TRBV2; d_call: TRBD2; clone_size: many; j_call: TRBJ2-1; cdr3_aa: CASRGTSGRGEQFF; cdr3_nt: TGTGCCAGCCGAGGGACTAGCGGGAGGGGTGAGCAGTTCTTC
v_call: TRBV7-8; d_call: NA; clone_size: many; j_call: TRBJ2-6; cdr3_aa: CASSLGVSGANVLTF; cdr3_nt: TGTGCCAGCAGCCTAGGGGTCTCTGGGGCCAACGTCCTGACTTTC
v_call: TRBV7-3; d_call: TRBD2; clone_size: many; j_call: TRBJ2-1; cdr3_aa: CASSPLGQREYGEQFF; cdr3_nt: TGTGCCAGCAGCCCCCTGGGCCAGCGGGAGTATGGTGAGCAGTTCTTC
v_call: TRBV4-1; d_call: NA; clone_size: many; j_call: TRBJ2-3; cdr3_aa: CASSQVRRERTDTQYF; cdr3_nt: TGCGCCAGCAGCCAAGTGAGACGGGAGAGAACAGATACGCAGTATTTT